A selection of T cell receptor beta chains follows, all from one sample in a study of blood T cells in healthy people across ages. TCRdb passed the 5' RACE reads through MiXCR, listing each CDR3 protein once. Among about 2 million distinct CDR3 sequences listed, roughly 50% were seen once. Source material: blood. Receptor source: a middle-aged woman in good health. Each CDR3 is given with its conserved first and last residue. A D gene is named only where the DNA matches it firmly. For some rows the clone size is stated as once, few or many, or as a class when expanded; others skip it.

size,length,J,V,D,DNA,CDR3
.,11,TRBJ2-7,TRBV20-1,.,TGCAGTGTCACTGACGACTACGAGCAGTACTTC,CSVTDDYEQYF
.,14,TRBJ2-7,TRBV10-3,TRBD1,TGTGCCATCAGGTCGACAGGGGCCCCCTACGAGCAGTACTTC,CAIRSTGAPYEQYF
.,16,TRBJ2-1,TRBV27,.,TGTGCCAGCAGTCCCCGGGGGTCAGGGACCTACAATGAGCAGTTCTTC,CASSPRGSGTYNEQFF
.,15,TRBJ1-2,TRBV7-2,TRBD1,TGTGCCAGCAGCCCTAAGGGGGCAGTCACTAATGGCTACACCTTC,CASSPKGAVTNGYTF
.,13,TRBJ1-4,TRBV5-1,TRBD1,TGCGCCAGTTCCGGGACAGGAGGAGAAAAACTGTTTTTT,CASSGTGGEKLFF
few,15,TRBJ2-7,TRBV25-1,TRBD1,TGTGCCAGCAGTGAATGGGGACAGGGTTCCTACGAGCAGTACTTC,CASSEWGQGSYEQYF
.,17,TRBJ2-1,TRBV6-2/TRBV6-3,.,TGTGCCAGCAGTTCGTCCCTTAGCGGTTCCTCCTACAATGAGCAGTTCTTC,CASSSSLSGSSYNEQFF
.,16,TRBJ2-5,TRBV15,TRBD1,TGTGCCACCAGCAGAGATGCGGACAGGGGACAAGAGACCCAGTACTTC,CATSRDADRGQETQYF
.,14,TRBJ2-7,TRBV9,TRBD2,TGTGCCAGCAGCGTAGGTAGCGGGGAATACGAGCAGTACTTC,CASSVGSGEYEQYF
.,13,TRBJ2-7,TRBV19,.,TGTGCCAGTAGTAGTGGTTACTCCTACGAGCAGTACTTC,CASSSGYSYEQYF
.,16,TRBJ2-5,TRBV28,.,TGTGCCAGCAGTTCAGTCCCGGGGGCATCAGGGGGGACCCAGTACTTC,CASSSVPGASGGTQYF
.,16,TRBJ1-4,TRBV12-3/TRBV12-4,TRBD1,TGTGCCAGCAGTTTGACAGGGGGCGGAACTAATGAAAAACTGTTTTTT,CASSLTGGGTNEKLFF
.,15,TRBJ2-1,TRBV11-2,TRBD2,TGTGCCAGTTACTTTCGGGGGGGGAGTCGGGATGAGCAGTTCTTC,CASYFRGGSRDEQFF
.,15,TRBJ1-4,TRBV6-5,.,TGTGCCAGCAGCCGAGGGAGTGCAACTAATGAAAAACTGTTTTTT,CASSRGSATNEKLFF
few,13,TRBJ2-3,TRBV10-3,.,TGTGCCATCAGTCCACAGGGTTTGGATACGCAGTATTTT,CAISPQGLDTQYF
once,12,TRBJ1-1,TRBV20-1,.,TGCAGTGCTCCAGGGGTGGGGACTGAAGCTTTCTTT,CSAPGVGTEAFF
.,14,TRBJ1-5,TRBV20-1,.,TGCAGTGCTAGAGATCGGCCAGGGGATCAGCCCCAGCATTTT,CSARDRPGDQPQHF
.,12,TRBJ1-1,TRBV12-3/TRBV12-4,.,TGTGCCGACCGACAGGACGACACTGAAGCTTTCTTT,CADRQDDTEAFF
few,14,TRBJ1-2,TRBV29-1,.,TGCAGCGTTGACTTAGGGGCAGGGGATTATGGCTACACCTTC,CSVDLGAGDYGYTF
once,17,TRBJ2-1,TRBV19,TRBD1,TGTGCCAGTAGTTCACGAAGGACAGGGGAAAGGGGCAATGAGCAGTTCTTC,CASSSRRTGERGNEQFF
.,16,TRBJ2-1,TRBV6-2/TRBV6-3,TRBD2,TGTGCCAGCGCCCCCCCCGGGAGGCGGTCCTACAATGAGCAGTTCTTC,CASAPPGRRSYNEQFF
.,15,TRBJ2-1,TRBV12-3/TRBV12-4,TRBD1,TGTGCCAGCAGGCCGGGACAGGGGATGTGGAATGAGCAGTTCTTC,CASRPGQGMWNEQFF
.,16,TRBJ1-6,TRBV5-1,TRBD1,TGCGCCAGCAGCCCGGGATGGGGACAGCTTACCTCACCCCTCCACTTT,CASSPGWGQLTSPLHF
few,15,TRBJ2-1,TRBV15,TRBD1,TGTGCCACCAGCCTCGACAGGGCTTCCTACAATGAGCAGTTCTTC,CATSLDRASYNEQFF
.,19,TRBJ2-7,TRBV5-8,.,TGTGCCAGCAGCTTCTTTCGTCGGGTTGGCACGGGGAACGCCTACGAGCAGTACTTC,CASSFFRRVGTGNAYEQYF
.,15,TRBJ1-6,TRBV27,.,TGTGCCAGCAGTTTAGTGGGGGACTATAATTCACCCCTCCACTTT,CASSLVGDYNSPLHF
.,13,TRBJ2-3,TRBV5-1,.,TGCGCCCACTCCCGTTGGGGCGCAGATACGCAGTATTTT,CAHSRWGADTQYF
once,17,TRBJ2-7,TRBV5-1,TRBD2,TGCGCCTTCCCAGAGCGGAGCGGGAGGAGCTCCTACAATGAGCAGTACTTC,CAFPERSGRSSYNEQYF
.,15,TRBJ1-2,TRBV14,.,TGTGCCAGCAGCCTGTATTCAAGCGTTAACTATGGCTACACCTTC,CASSLYSSVNYGYTF
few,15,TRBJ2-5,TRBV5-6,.,TGTGCCAGCAGCGGCCTTGGGGGCGCCCAAGAGACCCAGTACTTC,CASSGLGGAQETQYF
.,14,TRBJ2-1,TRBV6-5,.,TGTGCCAGCAGTTACCCGGGGCCAATCAATGAGCCGTTCTTC,CASSYPGPINEPFF
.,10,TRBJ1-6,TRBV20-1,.,TGCAGTGCCAGCAGGGGACCCCTCCACTTT,CSASRGPLHF
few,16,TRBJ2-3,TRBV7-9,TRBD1,TGTGCCAGCAGCTTTGAGACAGGGTTGGTCAAAGATACGCAGTATTTT,CASSFETGLVKDTQYF
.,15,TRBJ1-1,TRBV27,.,TGTGCCAGCAGTTTCCGGGGAGGGGAGGGGACTGAAGCTTTCTTT,CASSFRGGEGTEAFF
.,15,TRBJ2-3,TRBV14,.,TGTGCCAGCAGCCAAGAATCTAGCACTCTGGATACGCAGTATTTT,CASSQESSTLDTQYF
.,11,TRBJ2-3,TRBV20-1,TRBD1,TGCAGTGCACAGGGGTCAGATACGCAGTATTTT,CSAQGSDTQYF
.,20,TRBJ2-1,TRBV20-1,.,TGCAGTGCTAGAGAACGTAGGGGGGACCCCAGGAAAAGCTCCTACAATGAGCAGTTCTTC,CSARERRGDPRKSSYNEQFF
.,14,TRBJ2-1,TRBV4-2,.,TGTGCCAGCAGCCACCGGGGGGCAGACAATGAGCAGTTCTTC,CASSHRGADNEQFF
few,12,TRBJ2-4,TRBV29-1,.,TGCAGCGCAGATGATCCAAAAAACATTCAGTACTTC,CSADDPKNIQYF
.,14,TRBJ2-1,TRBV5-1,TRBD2,TGCGCCAGCAGCGTTCCGACTAGCACCAATGAGCAGTTCTTC,CASSVPTSTNEQFF
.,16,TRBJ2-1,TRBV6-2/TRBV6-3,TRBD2,TGTGCCAGCAGTTACGAGGGACTAGAGGGGTGCAATGAGCAGTTCTTC,CASSYEGLEGCNEQFF
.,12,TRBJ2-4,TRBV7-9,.,TGTGCCAGCAGCCTCCAGAGAAACATTCGGTACTTC,CASSLQRNIRYF
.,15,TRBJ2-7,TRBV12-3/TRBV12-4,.,TGTGCCAGCACTCGTGGGGGGACGGGAGCCTACGAGCAGTACTTC,CASTRGGTGAYEQYF
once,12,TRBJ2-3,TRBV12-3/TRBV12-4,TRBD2,TGTGCCAGCAGTTCCTCAGCGGGGATTGAGTATTTT,CASSSSAGIEYF
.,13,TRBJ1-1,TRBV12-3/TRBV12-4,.,TGTGCCAGCCTTAGGACGGCTAACACTGAAGCTTTCTTT,CASLRTANTEAFF
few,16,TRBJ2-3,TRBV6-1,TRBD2,TGTGCCAGCAGTCCCGGACTAGCGGGGGTCACAGATACGCAGTATTTT,CASSPGLAGVTDTQYF
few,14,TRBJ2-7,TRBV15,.,TGTGCCACCAGCAGAGGACACGACACCTACGAGCAGTACTTC,CATSRGHDTYEQYF
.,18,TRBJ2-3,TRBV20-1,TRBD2,TGCAGTGCTCAGGGTCCTCTAGCGGGGGGAACTAGCACAGAGACGCAGTATTTT,CSAQGPLAGGTSTETQYF
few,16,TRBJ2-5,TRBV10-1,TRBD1,TGCGCCAGCAGTGATCGAAAGCAGGGGGCGAGGGAGACCCAGTACTTC,CASSDRKQGARETQYF
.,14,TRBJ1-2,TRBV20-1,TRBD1,TGCAGTGCTACTACTGACAGGGGAGTGATCGGCTACACCTTC,CSATTDRGVIGYTF
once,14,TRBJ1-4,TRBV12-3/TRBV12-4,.,TGTGCCAGCAGTGGGCGGGCCTCCAATGAAAAACTGTTTTTT,CASSGRASNEKLFF